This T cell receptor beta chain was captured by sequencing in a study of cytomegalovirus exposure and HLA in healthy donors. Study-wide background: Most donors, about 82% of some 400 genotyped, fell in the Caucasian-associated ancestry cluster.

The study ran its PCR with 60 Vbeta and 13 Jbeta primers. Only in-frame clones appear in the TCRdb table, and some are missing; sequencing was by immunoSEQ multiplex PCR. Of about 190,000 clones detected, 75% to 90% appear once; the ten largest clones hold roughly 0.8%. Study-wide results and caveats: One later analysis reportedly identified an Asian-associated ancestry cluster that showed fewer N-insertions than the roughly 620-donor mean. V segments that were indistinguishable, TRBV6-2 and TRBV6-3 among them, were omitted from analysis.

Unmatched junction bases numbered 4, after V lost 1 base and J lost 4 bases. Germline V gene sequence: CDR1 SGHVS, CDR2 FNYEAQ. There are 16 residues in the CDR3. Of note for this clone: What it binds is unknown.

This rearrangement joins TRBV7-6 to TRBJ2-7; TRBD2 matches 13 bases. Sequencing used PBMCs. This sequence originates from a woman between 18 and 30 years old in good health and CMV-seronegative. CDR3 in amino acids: CASSLGGTSGMYEQYF. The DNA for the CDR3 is TGTGCCAGCAGCTTAGGAGGGACTAGCGGGATGTACGAGCAGTACTTC.